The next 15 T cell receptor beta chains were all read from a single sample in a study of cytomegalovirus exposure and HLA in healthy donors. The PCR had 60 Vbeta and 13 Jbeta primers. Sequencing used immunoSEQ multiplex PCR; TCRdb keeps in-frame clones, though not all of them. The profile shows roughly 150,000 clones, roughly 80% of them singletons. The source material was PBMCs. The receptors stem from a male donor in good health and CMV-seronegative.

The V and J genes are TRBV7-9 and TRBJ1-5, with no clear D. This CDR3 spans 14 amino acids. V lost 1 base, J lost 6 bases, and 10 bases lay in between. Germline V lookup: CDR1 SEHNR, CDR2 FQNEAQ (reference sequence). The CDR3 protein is CASSLDEGSQPQHF. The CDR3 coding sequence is TGTGCCAGCAGCTTAGATGAGGGCAGTCAGCCCCAGCATTTT.

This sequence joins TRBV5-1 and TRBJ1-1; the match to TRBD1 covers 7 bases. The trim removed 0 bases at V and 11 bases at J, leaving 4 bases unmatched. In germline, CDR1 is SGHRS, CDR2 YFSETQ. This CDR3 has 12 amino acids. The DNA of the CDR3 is TGCGCCAGCAGCTTGGGGAGGGGGCTGGCTTTCTTT. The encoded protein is CASSLGRGLAFF.

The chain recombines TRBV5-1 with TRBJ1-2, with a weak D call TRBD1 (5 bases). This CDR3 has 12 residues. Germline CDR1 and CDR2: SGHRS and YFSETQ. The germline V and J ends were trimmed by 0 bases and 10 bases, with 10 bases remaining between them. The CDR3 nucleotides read TGCGCCAGCAGCTTGGACAGGAGAGACTACACCTTC. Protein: CASSLDRRDYTF.

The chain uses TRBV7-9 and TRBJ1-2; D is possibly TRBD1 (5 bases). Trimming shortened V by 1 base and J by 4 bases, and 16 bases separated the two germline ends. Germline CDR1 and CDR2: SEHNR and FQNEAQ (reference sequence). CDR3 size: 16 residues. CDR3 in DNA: TGTGCCAGCAGCTTAGGGGGACGGAGGGAGAGCTATGGCTACACCTTC. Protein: CASSLGGRRESYGYTF. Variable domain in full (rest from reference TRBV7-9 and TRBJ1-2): DTGVSQNPRHKITKRGQNVTFRCDPISEHNRLYWYRQTLGQGPEFLTYFQNEAQLEKSRLLSDRFSAERPKGSFSTLEIQRTEQGDSAMYLCASSLGGRRESYGYTFGSGTRLTVV.

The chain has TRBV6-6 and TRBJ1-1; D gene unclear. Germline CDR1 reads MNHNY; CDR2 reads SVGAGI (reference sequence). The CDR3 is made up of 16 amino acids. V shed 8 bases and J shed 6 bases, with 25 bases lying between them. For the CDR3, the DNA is TGTGCCAGCCCCCCTCGAGGGCCCGGGAGGTTGGCTGAAGCTTTCTTT. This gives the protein CASPPRGPGRLAEAFF.

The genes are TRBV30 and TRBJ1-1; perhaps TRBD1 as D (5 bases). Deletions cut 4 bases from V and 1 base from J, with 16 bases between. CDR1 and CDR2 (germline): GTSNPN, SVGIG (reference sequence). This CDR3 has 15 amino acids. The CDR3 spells CAWMDRGLGNTEAFF. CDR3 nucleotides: TGTGCCTGGATGGATAGGGGACTTGGGAACACTGAAGCTTTCTTT.

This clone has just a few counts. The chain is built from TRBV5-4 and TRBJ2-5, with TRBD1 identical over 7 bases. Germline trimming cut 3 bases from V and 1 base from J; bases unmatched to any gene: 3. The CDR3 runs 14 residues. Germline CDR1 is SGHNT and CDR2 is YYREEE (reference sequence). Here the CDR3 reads CASSWGTAQETQYF. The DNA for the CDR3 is TGTGCCAGCAGCTGGGGGACAGCCCAAGAGACCCAGTACTTC.

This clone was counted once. The CDR3 is CASSYLDRGGHTF. The CDR3 DNA follows: TGTGCCAGCAGTTATCTGGACAGGGGAGGACACACCTTC. This chain connects TRBV6-1 to TRBJ1-2; 9 bases line up with TRBD1. Germline-derived CDR1 and CDR2 are MNHNS and SASEGT. The length of the CDR3 is 13 residues. The ends lost 5 bases at V and 12 bases at J; junction bases unmatched: 10.

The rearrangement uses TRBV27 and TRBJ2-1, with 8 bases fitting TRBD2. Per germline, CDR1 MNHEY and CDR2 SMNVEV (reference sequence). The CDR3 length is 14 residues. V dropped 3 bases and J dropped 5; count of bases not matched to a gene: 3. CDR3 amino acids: CASSFAGGHNEQFF. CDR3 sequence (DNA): TGTGCCAGCAGTTTCGCGGGAGGCCACAATGAGCAGTTCTTC.

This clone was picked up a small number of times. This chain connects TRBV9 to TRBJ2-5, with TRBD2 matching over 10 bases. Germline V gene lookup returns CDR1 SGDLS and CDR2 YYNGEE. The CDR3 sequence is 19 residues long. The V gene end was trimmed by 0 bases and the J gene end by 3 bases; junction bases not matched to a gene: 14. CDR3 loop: CASSVGVIGGLASEETQYF. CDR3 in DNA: TGTGCCAGCAGCGTAGGGGTAATCGGGGGACTAGCGAGCGAAGAGACCCAGTACTTC.

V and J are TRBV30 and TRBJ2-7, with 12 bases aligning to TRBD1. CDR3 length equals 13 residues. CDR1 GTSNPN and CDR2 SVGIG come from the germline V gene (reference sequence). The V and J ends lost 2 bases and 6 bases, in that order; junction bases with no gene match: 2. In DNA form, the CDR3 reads TGTGCCTGGAGTCGGGACAGGGGGCGCGAGCAGTACTTC. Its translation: CAWSRDRGREQYF.

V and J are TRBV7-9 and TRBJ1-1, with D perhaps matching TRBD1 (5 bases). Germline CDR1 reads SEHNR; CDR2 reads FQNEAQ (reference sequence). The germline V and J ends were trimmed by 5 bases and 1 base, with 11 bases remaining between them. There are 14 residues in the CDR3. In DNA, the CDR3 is TGTGCCAGCAGCCGCATCGGGGGGAACACTGAAGCTTTCTTT. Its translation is CASSRIGGNTEAFF.

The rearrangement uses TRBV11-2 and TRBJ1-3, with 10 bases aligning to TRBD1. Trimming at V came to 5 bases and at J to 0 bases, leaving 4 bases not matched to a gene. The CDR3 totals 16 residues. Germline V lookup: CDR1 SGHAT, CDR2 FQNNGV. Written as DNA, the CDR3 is TGTGCCAGCAGCCTGGGACAGGGGAGCTCTGGAAACACCATATATTTT. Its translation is CASSLGQGSSGNTIYF. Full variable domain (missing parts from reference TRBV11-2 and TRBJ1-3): EAGVAQSPRYKIIEKRQSVAFWCNPISGHATLYWYQQILGQGPKLLIQFQNNGVVDDSQLPKDRFSAERLKGVDSTLKIQPAKLEDSAVYLCASSLGQGSSGNTIYFGEGSWLTVV.

The CDR3 nucleotides read TGTGCCAGCAGCTTGGGACTAGCTTTTGATACGCAGTATTTT. It specifies CASSLGLAFDTQYF. The rearrangement uses TRBV5-6 and TRBJ2-3, with 7 bases fitting TRBD2. The J segment lost 6 bases and the V segment lost 0 bases, leaving 4 bases of the junction unmatched. CDR1 and CDR2 from the germline V gene are SGHDT and YYEEEE. The CDR3 spans 14 residues. Drawing the rest from reference TRBV5-6 and TRBJ2-3, the complete variable domain is DAGVTQSPTHLIKTRGQQVTLRCSPKSGHDTVSWYQQALGQGPQFIFQYYEEEERQRGNFPDRFSGHQFPNYSSELNVNALLLGDSALYLCASSLGLAFDTQYFGPGTRLTVL.

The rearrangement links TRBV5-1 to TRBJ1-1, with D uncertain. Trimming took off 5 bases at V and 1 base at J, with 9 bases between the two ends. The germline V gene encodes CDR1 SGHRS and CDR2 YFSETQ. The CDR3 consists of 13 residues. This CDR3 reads CASRSQPNTEAFF. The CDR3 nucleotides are TGCGCCAGCAGAAGCCAACCGAACACTGAAGCTTTCTTT.